This T cell receptor beta chain was recovered during a study of blood T cell repertoires in COVID-19 (dated by TCRdb to about 2020). Notes on the research overall: Collaborator samples came from the United States, Italy and Spain and covered acute and convalescent phases of COVID-19. The prospective study material was composed of cDNA or gDNA derived from T cells, B-cell-depleted T cells, or PBMCs. Subjects who had been exposed to COVID-19, were actively infected with it, or had recovered from it provided the deeply sampled blood TCRbeta repertoires that made up the dataset. The repertoires were released in a freely available public database intended as a resource for research on the immune response to SARS-CoV-2. Samples came from the ongoing ImmuneRACE study (first 160 participants) plus 1,254 subjects from 6 global collaborators. Nearly every sample came with metadata listing a de-identified subject ID, COVID-19 status, age in years and sex. Where available, HLA class I and class II types were taken from metadata supplied by the sample provider and were not determined by assay-based typing.

TCRbeta CDR3 regions were amplified from genomic DNA using the immunoSEQ Assay, a bias-controlled multiplex PCR. The original pipeline was this. Within the assay, amplification of reference gene primers was used to estimate how many nucleated cells each sample contained. Sequence reads were collapsed and filtered to measure the absolute abundance of every unique TCRbeta CDR3 rearrangement. Productive Simpson clonality was computed per sample as the square root of Simpson's diversity index over productive rearrangements. TCRdb retrieved this table from immuneACCESS and kept in-frame rearrangements only. Not all clones are present; in checked studies, unresolved V genes account for under half, and no reason is known for the remainder. The V and J calls and clone size were taken over from that table, and D and trimming were inferred from the DNA. Counted in this sample were a few hundred thousand clones; about 85% of them appeared once. Together, the top ten hold 0.7% to 1% of the sample.

The study at large found these results: The amount of clinical and demographic metadata varied by source and participant and was provided uncurated.

One collaborating source in Seattle enrolled patients during active infection and followed them longitudinally through the course of disease. The collaborating institutions used their own protocols to collect whole blood in K2EDTA tubes. For TCRbeta analysis, collaborator samples were shipped as frozen whole blood, as isolated PBMCs, or as DNA extracted from either sample type. In the case of this clone: No cognate antigen has been identified for it. No base qualities exist here, and no much larger clone lies one base off it.

Between the V and J ends, shortened by 4 bases and 8 bases respectively, the junction contains 11 bases. According to the germline V gene, CDR1 reads MNHEY and CDR2 reads SVGAGI. The CDR3 spans 12 residues, from the cysteine through the phenylalanine. Only the CDR3 region is kept as DNA, spanning 36 bases read in frame from base 1. The specimen was peripheral blood. The source is a human donor with COVID-19, enrolled during active disease. The donor label of this sample is uncertain. The V and J segments used are TRBV6-5 and TRBJ1-1, with TRBD1 perhaps the D gene, on 6 matching bases. In nucleotides, the sequence is TGTGCCAGCAGTTCGGGACACAGGGAAGCTTTCTTT. It encodes CASSSGHREAFF.